The clone carrying this T cell receptor (beta chain) appeared a single time. Its antigen is not known. These data belong to a study of early stage breast cancer tumors. Findings and limits, study-wide: Most shared enriched TCRB sequences were commonly generated ones. Compared with adjacent normal breast tissue, tumors showed around 2.7-fold greater T cell density and higher clonality.

Clones were read by immunoSEQ multiplex PCR, and TCRdb kept only the in-frame ones, dropping some. The data show tens of thousands of clones, with about 83% seen just once and 9.3% held by the top ten. Germline CDR1 WSHSY, CDR2 SAAADI. This CDR3 has 13 amino acids. V lost 2 bases and J lost 4, with 6 bases in between. This rearrangement joins TRBV10-2 to TRBJ1-3; D uncertain. The specimen sequenced was blood. The source of this sequence is a person aged 50-59 years with breast cancer. The CDR3 coding sequence is TGCGCCAGCAGTGAGGGCCTGGGAAACACCATATATTTT. It is translated as CASSEGLGNTIYF.